This T cell receptor (beta chain) was identified during a study of cytotoxic CD8 clonotypes in ibrutinib-treated CLL. V lost 5 bases and J 14 bases, leaving 25 bases between the germline ends. Germline values: CDR1 LNHDA, CDR2 SQIVND (reference sequence). CDR3 size: 16 residues. Deep sequencing aimed at 1 in 200,000 to 1 in 1 million T cells' resolution. Here immunoSEQ multiplex PCR was the method, and the copy in TCRdb shows in-frame clones only, minus some. The sample includes 150,000 to 200,000 clones, roughly 80% of them seen just once. The chain links TRBV19 to TRBJ1-6; D perhaps matches TRBD1 (6 bases). The sequence was obtained from a human donor with chronic lymphocytic leukemia. The sequenced sample was PBMCs, obtained after 24 months of ibrutinib treatment. CDR3 in DNA: TGTGCCAGTAGTCCTACCCTCCCGGGGGGCCGGGGGACCCTCCACTTT. Protein product: CASSPTLPGGRGTLHF.